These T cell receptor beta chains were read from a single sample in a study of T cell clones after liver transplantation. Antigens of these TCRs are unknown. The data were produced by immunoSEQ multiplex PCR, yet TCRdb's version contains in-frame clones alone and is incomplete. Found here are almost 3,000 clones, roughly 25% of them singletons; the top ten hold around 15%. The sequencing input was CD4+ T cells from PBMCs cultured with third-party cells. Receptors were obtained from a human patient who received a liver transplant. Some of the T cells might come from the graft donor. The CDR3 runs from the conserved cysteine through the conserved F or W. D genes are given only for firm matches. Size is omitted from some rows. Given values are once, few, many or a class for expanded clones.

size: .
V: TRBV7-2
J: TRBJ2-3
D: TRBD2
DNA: TGTGCCAGCAGCTTTAGCATGGCTAGCGGGGGGCGGAGCACAGATACGCAGTATTTT
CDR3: CASSFSMASGGRSTDTQYF

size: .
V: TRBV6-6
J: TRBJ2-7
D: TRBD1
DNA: TGTGCCAGCAAGGTCTGGGACAGGGTTGGCTACGAGCAGTACTTC
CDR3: CASKVWDRVGYEQYF

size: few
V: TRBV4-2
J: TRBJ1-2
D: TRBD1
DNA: TGTGCCAGCAGCGCGGGGACAGGCTATGGCTACACCTTC
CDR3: CASSAGTGYGYTF

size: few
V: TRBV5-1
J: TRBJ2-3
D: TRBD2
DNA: TGCGCCAGCAGCTTGGAGGGGAGGGGAGATACGCAGTATTTT
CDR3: CASSLEGRGDTQYF

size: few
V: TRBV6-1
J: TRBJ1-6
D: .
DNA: TGTGCCAGCAGTGAACAGGCTGGGAGTAACTCCTATAATTCACCCCTCCACTTT
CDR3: CASSEQAGSNSYNSPLHF

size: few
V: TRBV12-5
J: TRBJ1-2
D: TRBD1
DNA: TGTGCTAGTGGTTTGCCCCGGACAGGGGGCGGCTACACCTTC
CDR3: CASGLPRTGGGYTF

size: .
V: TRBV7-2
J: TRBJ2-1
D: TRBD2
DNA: TGTGCCAGCAGCTTGGCGGGGGGGAAAGTTGAGCAGTTCTTC
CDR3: CASSLAGGKVEQFF

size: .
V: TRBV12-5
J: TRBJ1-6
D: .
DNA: TGTGCTAGTGGTTCTGACAGGCTAGAATCACCCCTCCACTTT
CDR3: CASGSDRLESPLHF

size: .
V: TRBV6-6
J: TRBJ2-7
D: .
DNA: TGTGCCAGCAGCCGCGGGACCGCCTTTGGGGAGCAGTACTTC
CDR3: CASSRGTAFGEQYF

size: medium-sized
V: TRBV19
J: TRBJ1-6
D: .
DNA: TGTGCCAGTAGTATCGGAGGGACCTATAATTCACCCCTCCACTTT
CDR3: CASSIGGTYNSPLHF

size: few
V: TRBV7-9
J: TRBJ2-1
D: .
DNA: TGTGCCAGCAGCCATATGAGGTGGGCTACCAATGAGCAGTTCTTC
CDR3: CASSHMRWATNEQFF

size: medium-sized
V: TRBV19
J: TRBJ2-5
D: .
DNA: TGTGCCAGTTCCTATCAGGCGGCGGACGTCGAGACCCAGTACTTC
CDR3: CASSYQAADVETQYF

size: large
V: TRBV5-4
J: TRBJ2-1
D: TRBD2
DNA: TGTGCCGGGGGACTAGCGGGGGGCCACGAGCAGTTCTTC
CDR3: CAGGLAGGHEQFF

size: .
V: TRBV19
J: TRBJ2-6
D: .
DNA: TGTGCCTGTAGAAGTCTGGGGGCCAACGTCCTGAGTTTC
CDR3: CACRSLGANVLSF

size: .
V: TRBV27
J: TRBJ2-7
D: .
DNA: TGTGCCAGCGGTAGGGGCAGGGGATACGAGCAGTACTTC
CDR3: CASGRGRGYEQYF

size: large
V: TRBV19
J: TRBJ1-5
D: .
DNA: TGTGCCAGTAGTACAACACAAGCTTATCAGCCCCAGCATTTT
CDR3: CASSTTQAYQPQHF

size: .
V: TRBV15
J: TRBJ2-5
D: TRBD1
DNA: TGTGCCACCTCGGGCAGGGGGCACGAGACCCAGTACTTC
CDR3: CATSGRGHETQYF

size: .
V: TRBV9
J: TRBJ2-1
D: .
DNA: TGTGCCAGCACCCTTAAGGAAGGGGCTTCATACAATGAGCAGTTCTTC
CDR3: CASTLKEGASYNEQFF

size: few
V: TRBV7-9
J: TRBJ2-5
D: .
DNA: TGTGCCAGATCTGGAGGTCCCGGAGAGACCCAGTACTTC
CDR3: CARSGGPGETQYF

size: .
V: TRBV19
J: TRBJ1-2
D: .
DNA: TGTGCCAGTAGTCGAGCTTATGGCTACACCTTC
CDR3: CASSRAYGYTF

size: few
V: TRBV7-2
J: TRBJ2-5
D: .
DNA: TGTGCCAGCAGCTTGTACGCTATTGAGACCCAGTACTTC
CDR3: CASSLYAIETQYF

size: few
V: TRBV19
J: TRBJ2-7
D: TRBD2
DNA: TGTGCCAGTAGTACCTACGCCGGGACTAGCGGGAGGGGGTCCTACGAGCAGTACTTC
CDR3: CASSTYAGTSGRGSYEQYF

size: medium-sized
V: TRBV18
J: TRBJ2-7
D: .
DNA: TGTGCCAGCTCCCCGCTCCAGGGGACCTACGAGCAGTACTTC
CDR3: CASSPLQGTYEQYF

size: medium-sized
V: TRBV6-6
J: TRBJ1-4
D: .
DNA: TGTGCCAGCAGTTCAGGGATTGAAAAACTGTTTTTT
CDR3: CASSSGIEKLFF

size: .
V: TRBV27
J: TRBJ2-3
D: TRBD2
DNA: TGTGCCAGCAGTTCCCAGCGGGAGGGCCGCCGGGATACGCAGTATTTT
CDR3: CASSSQREGRRDTQYF

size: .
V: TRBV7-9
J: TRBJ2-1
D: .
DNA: TGTGCCAGCAGCCCGCAGAATGAGCAGTTCTTC
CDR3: CASSPQNEQFF

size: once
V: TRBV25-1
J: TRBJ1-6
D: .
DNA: TGTGCCAGCAGTGACACGCATTTACTTTATTCACCCCTCCACTTT
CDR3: CASSDTHLLYSPLHF

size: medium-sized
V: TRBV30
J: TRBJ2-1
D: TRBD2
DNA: TGTGCCTGGAGTGTATGGAAAACTAGCGGGAGTTCCTACAATGAGCAGTTCTTC
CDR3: CAWSVWKTSGSSYNEQFF

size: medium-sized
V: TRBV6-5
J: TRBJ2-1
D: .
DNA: TGTGCCAGCAGTATGACAGCTTACAATGAGCAGTTCTTC
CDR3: CASSMTAYNEQFF

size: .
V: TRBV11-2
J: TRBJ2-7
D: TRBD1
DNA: TGTGCCAGCAGCTTTGGACAGGGAATTCAGTACGAGCAGTACTTC
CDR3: CASSFGQGIQYEQYF

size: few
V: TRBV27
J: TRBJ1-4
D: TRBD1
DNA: TGTGCCAGCAGGAACAGGGGTCGGGAAAAACTGTTTTTT
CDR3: CASRNRGREKLFF

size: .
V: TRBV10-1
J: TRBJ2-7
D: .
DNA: TGCGCCAGCAGTCCAAAAGGGGGGGGCTTCCACGAGCAGTACTTC
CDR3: CASSPKGGGFHEQYF

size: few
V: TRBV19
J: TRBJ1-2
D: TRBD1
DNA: TGTGCCAGTACCCGGACAGGGAAGAACTATGGCTACACCTTC
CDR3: CASTRTGKNYGYTF

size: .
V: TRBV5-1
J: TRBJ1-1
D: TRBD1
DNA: TGCGCCAGCAGCACTTCCGGGACAGGGGTCACTGAAGCTTTCTTT
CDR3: CASSTSGTGVTEAFF

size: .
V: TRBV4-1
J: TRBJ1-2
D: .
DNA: TGCGCCAGCAGCCAACCCCAGTCGCTCCGGGGATATGGCTACACCTTC
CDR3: CASSQPQSLRGYGYTF

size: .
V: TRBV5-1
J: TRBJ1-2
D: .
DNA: TGCGCCAGCCGGGTTGTATCGGTTCGAAAGATCTATGGCTACACCTTC
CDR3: CASRVVSVRKIYGYTF

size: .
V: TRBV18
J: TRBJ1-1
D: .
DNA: TGTGCCAGCTCACCACAGGGCACTGAAGCTTTCTTT
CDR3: CASSPQGTEAFF

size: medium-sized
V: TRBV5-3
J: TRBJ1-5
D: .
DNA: TGTGCCAGAAGCTTGCAGGAAAACAATCAGCCCCAGCATTTT
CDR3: CARSLQENNQPQHF

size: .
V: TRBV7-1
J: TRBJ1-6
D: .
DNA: TGTGCCAGCAGCTTAGAGGGACACCCAAATTCACCCCTCCACTTT
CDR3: CASSLEGHPNSPLHF

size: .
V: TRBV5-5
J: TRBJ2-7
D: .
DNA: TGTGCCAGCAGCTTGGGCGAGACAGGCCCCTACGAGCAGTACTTC
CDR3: CASSLGETGPYEQYF

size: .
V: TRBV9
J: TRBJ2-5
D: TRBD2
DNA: TGTGCCAGCAGCGTAGCTACGAGGGTAGCGGGGTCCTCCTATGCGGAGACCCAGTACTTC
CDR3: CASSVATRVAGSSYAETQYF

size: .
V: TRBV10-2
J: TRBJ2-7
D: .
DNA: TGCGCCAGCGCAGGGGTAAGCGAGCAGTACTTC
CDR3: CASAGVSEQYF

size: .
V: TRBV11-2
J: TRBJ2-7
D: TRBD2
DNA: TGTGCCAGCAGCTTAGACAGGGGACTAGCGGGAAGAGAGCAGTACTTC
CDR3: CASSLDRGLAGREQYF

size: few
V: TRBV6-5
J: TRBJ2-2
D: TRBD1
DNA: TGTGCCAGCCGCAGGGGGCAGACCACCGGGGAGCTGTTTTTT
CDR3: CASRRGQTTGELFF

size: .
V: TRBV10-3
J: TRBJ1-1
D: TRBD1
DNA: TGTGCCATCAGTGGGACAGGGGGCACTGAAGCTTTCTTT
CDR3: CAISGTGGTEAFF